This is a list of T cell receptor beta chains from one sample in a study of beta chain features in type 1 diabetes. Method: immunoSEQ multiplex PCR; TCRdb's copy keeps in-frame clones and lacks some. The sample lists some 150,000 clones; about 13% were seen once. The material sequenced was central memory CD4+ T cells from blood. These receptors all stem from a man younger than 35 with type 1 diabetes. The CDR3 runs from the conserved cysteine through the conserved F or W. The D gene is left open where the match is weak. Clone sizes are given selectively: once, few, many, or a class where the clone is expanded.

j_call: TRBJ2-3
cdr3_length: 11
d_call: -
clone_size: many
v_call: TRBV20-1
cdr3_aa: CSGEATDTQYF
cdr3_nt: TGCAGCGGAGAGGCCACAGATACGCAGTATTTT

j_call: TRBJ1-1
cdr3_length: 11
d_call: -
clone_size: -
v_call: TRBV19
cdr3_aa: CASSIGTEAFF
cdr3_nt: TGTGCCAGTAGTATAGGGACTGAAGCTTTCTTT

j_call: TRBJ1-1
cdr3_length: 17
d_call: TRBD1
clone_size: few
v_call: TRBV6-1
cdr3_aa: CASSARQGRLEVTEAFF
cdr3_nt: TGTGCCAGCAGTGCACGACAGGGAAGGTTAGAGGTGACTGAAGCTTTCTTT

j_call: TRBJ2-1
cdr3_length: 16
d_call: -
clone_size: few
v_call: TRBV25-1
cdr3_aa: CASSEFGQGIGNEQFF
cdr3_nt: TGTGCCAGCAGTGAATTCGGGCAGGGGATAGGGAATGAGCAGTTCTTC

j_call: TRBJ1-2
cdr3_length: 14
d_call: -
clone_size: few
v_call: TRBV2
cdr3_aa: CASSGEGRGYGYTF
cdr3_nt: TGTGCCAGCAGTGGGGAAGGCAGGGGATATGGCTACACCTTC

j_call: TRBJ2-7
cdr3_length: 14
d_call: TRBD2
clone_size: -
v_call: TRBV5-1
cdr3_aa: CASSPTERGYEQYF
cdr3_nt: TGCGCCAGCAGCCCGACCGAGCGGGGCTACGAGCAGTACTTC

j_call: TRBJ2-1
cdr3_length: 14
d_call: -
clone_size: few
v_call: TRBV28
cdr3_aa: CASSPHPQGNEQFF
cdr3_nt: TGTGCCAGCAGCCCACACCCGCAGGGAAATGAGCAGTTCTTC

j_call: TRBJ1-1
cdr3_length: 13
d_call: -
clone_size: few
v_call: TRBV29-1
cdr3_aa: CSVTPGQNTEAFF
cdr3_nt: TGCAGCGTAACCCCGGGACAGAACACTGAAGCTTTCTTT

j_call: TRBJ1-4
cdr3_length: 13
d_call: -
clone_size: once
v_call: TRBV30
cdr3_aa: CAWRPGLNEKLFF
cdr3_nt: TGTGCCTGGAGACCTGGTCTTAATGAAAAACTGTTTTTT

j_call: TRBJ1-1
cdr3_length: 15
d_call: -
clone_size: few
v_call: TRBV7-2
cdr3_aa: CASSLQSVMNTEAFF
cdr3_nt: TGTGCCAGCAGCTTACAGTCGGTCATGAACACTGAAGCTTTCTTT

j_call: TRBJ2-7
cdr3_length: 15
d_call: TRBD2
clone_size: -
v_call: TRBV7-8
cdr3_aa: CASSLGRDGAYEQYF
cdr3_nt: TGTGCCAGCAGCCTTGGGAGGGACGGGGCCTACGAGCAGTACTTC

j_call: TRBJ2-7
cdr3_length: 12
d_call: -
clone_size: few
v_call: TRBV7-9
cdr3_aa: CASSGRSYEQYF
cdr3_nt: TGTGCCAGCAGCGGACGGAGCTACGAGCAGTACTTC

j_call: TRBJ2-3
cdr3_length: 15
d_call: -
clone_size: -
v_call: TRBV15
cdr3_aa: CATSRGGGITDTQYF
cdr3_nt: TGTGCCACCAGCAGAGGAGGGGGAATCACAGATACGCAGTATTTT

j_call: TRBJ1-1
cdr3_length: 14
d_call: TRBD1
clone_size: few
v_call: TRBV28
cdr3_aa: CASRTGAKVTEAFF
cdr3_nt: TGTGCCAGCAGAACAGGGGCGAAGGTAACTGAAGCTTTCTTT

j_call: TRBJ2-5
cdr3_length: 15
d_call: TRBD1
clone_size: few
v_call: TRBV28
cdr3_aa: CASSYGGQGEETQYF
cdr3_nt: TGTGCCAGCAGCTACGGAGGACAGGGTGAAGAGACCCAGTACTTC

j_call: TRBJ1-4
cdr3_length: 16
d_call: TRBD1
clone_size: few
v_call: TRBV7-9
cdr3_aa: CASSLVYGTGFEKLFF
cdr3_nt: TGTGCCAGCAGCTTAGTTTACGGGACAGGGTTTGAAAAACTGTTTTTT